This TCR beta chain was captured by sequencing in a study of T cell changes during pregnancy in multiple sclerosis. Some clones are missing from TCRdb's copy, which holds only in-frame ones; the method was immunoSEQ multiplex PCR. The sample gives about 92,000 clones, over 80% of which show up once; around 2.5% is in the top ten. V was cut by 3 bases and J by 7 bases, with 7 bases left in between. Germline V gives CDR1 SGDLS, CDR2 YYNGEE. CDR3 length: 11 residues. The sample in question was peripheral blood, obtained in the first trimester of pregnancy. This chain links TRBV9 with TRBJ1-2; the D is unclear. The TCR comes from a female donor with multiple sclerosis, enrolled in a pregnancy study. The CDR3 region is CASSARSGYTF. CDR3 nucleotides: TGTGCCAGCAGCGCCAGAAGTGGCTACACCTTC.